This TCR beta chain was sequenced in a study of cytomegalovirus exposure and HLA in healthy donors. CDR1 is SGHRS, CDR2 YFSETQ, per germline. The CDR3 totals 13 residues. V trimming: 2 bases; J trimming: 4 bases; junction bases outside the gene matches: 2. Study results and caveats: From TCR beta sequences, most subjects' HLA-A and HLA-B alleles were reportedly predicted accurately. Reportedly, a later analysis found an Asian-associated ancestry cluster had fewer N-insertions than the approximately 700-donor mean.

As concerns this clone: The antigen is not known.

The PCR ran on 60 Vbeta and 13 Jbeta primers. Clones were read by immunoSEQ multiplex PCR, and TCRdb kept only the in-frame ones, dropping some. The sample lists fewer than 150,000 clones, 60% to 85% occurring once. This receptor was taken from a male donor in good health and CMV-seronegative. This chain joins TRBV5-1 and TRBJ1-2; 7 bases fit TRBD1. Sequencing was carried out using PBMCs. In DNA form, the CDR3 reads TGCGCCAGCAGCTTCGGACAGGCCTATGGCTACACCTTC. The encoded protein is CASSFGQAYGYTF.